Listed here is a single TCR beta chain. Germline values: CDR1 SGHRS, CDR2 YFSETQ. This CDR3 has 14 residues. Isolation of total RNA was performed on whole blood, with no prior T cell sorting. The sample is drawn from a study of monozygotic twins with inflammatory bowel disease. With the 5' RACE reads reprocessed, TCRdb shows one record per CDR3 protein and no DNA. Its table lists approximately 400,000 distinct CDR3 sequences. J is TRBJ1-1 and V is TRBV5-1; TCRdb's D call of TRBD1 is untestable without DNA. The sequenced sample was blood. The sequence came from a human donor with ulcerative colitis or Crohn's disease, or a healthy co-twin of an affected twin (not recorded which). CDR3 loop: CASSTTGGNAEAFF.